This entry lists 32 T cell receptor beta chains sequenced from one sample in a study of neurological immune-mediated disorders. TCRdb re-derived calls from the 5' RACE reads in MiXCR, one entry per CDR3 protein. Of tens of thousands of distinct CDR3 sequences listed, over 4.5% are singletons. What was sequenced was CD4+ T cells from blood. All receptors derive from a woman under 30 with multiple sclerosis.

This clonotype was seen at least ten times. The chain recombines TRBV7-9 with TRBJ1-1; possible D gene TRBD1, 5 bases. V lost 3 bases and J 1 base, leaving 9 bases between the germline ends. CDR3 length: 14 residues. Germline V CDR1 and CDR2: SEHNR, FQNEAQ (reference sequence). The chain's CDR3 is CASSFGAENTEAFF. The CDR3 DNA sequence: TGTGCCAGCAGCTTTGGGGCAGAGAACACTGAAGCTTTCTTT.

This clonotype was counted at least ten times. The chain couples TRBV12-3 or TRBV12-4 to TRBJ1-2; TRBD1 might be the D (6 bases). Trimming removed 3 bases at V and 8 bases at J, with 16 bases between. The CDR3 is made up of 14 amino acids. The CDR3 reads CASSFFDRNLGYTF. CDR3 nucleotides: TGTGCCAGCAGTTTCTTTGACAGGAATCTGGGCTACACCTTC.

This clonotype was picked up many times. The J gene is TRBJ1-2, the V gene TRBV7-8; D call uncertain. Germline-derived CDR1 and CDR2 are SGHVS and FQNEAQ. The ends were cut back, 0 bases at V and 6 bases at J, with 14 bases in the middle. The CDR3 has 15 amino acids. The CDR3 reads CASSLADKGGHGYTF. In nucleotides, the CDR3 is TGTGCCAGCAGCTTAGCTGATAAGGGAGGGCATGGCTACACCTTC.

This clonotype was observed once. The rearrangement links TRBV29-1 to TRBJ2-7, with TRBD1 as a possible D gene (6 bases). Germline values: CDR1 SQVTM, CDR2 ANQGSEA. The CDR3 totals 13 residues. Trimming took 6 bases from V and 2 from J, leaving 14 bases between them. The CDR3 DNA reads as TGCAGCGTCACCAGTACAGGGACCTACGAGCAGTACTTC. Encoded protein: CSVTSTGTYEQYF.

Ten or more counts support this clonotype. The chain has TRBV2 and TRBJ1-1; D unresolved. This CDR3 has 13 residues. Germline-derived CDR1 and CDR2 are SNHLY and FYNNEI. Trimming removed 6 bases at V and 1 base at J, with 9 bases between. The CDR3 region is CASSRPANTEAFF. The CDR3 nucleotides read TGTGCCAGCAGCCGCCCAGCGAACACTGAAGCTTTCTTT.

There are a few counts of this clonotype. The J gene is TRBJ2-2, the V gene TRBV27, with 8 bases matching TRBD1. There are 15 residues in the CDR3. Trimming removed 6 bases from V and 1 base from J; junction bases left unmatched: 4. Germline V CDR1 and CDR2: MNHEY, SMNVEV (reference sequence). The CDR3 DNA reads as TGTGCCAGCAGCAGGGACAGGAGGAACACCGGGGAGCTGTTTTTT. Its translation is CASSRDRRNTGELFF.

This clonotype appeared many times. V gene TRBV7-9 combines with J gene TRBJ1-2; 7 bases are a match to TRBD1. This CDR3 region has 16 residues. With 3 bases clipped from V and 1 base from J, the junction kept 8 bases outside the gene matches. Germline loops: CDR1 SEHNR, CDR2 FQNEAQ (reference sequence). The DNA of the CDR3 is TGTGCCAGCAGCTTGACCCCGGGACAGTATAACTATGGCTACACCTTC. Translated: CASSLTPGQYNYGYTF.

In its sample, this clonotype was seen many times. This sequence joins TRBV5-1 and TRBJ2-2; possibly TRBD1 or TRBD2 for D (5 bases each). V gave up 1 base and J gave up 2 bases, with 9 bases separating them. The V gene's germline CDR1 is SGHRS and CDR2 YFSETQ. The CDR3 has 15 residues. CDR3 sequence (DNA): TGCGCCAGCAGCTTGTTGGGACGCAACACCGGGGAGCTGTTTTTT. Its protein is CASSLLGRNTGELFF. Complete variable domain (other parts from reference TRBV5-1 and TRBJ2-2): KAGVTQTPRYLIKTRGQQVTLSCSPISGHRSVSWYQQTPGQGLQFLFEYFSETQRNKGNFPGRFSGRQFSNSRSEMNVSTLELGDSALYLCASSLLGRNTGELFFGEGSRLTVL.

This clonotype was found many times. The chain is built from TRBV5-6 and TRBJ1-4, with D possibly being TRBD1 (5 bases). This CDR3 region has 17 residues. The V and J ends lost 1 base and 2 bases respectively, with 15 bases between them. Germline values: CDR1 SGHDT, CDR2 YYEEEE. CDR3 loop: CASSLRLTDFTNEKLFF. The CDR3 DNA is TGTGCCAGCAGCTTGCGACTGACAGATTTTACTAATGAAAAACTGTTTTTT.

This clonotype was found many times. The junction departs from germline at one end; a sequencing error may be responsible. This sequence joins TRBV7-7 and TRBJ2-5, with a tentative D call TRBD2 (7 bases). Germline lookup yields CDR1 SSHAT and CDR2 FNYEAQ (reference sequence). The CDR3 totals 15 residues. For the CDR3, the DNA is TGTGCTAGCAGCTTGAGGGGGGGGGCCCAAGAGACCCAGTACTTC. This encodes CASSLRGGAQETQYF.

The rearrangement uses TRBV5-6 and TRBJ1-2, with 7 bases aligning to TRBD1. The CDR3 sequence is 16 residues long. Losses at the gene ends were 0 bases for V and 9 bases for J; bases not matched to a gene: 14. Germline CDR1 SGHDT, CDR2 YYEEEE. This CDR3 is CASSLVVRTGLLSYTF. The CDR3 bases are TGTGCCAGCAGCTTGGTGGTTCGGACAGGACTCCTGAGCTACACCTTC.

This clonotype was counted at least ten times. The chain combines TRBV29-1 with TRBJ1-1; D not certain. The CDR3 extends over 13 amino acids. Germline V CDR1 and CDR2: SQVTM, ANQGSEA. The germline V and J ends were trimmed by 4 bases and 3 bases, with 12 bases remaining between them. The CDR3 bases are TGCAGCGTTGCCTTAGCGAGGGACACTGAAGCTTTCTTT. Protein: CSVALARDTEAFF.

This clonotype was picked up many times. The gene calls are TRBV20-1 and TRBJ1-2, with TRBD1 identical over 7 bases. The junction had 7 bases not matched to a gene; V was cut back by 4 bases and J by 8 bases. Per germline, CDR1 DFQATT and CDR2 SNEGSKA (reference sequence). CDR3 length equals 12 residues. CDR3 in amino acids: CSATGQVNGYTF. The CDR3 DNA follows: TGCAGTGCTACCGGACAGGTTAACGGCTACACCTTC.

This clonotype was recorded many times. CDR3 in DNA: TGTGCCAGCAGCTTAGAATCGTCAGGGACTAGCGGGAGTTATGAGCAGTTCTTC. Its protein is CASSLESSGTSGSYEQFF. The rearrangement links TRBV7-2 to TRBJ2-1; 14 bases are a match to TRBD2. This CDR3 region has 18 residues. Trimming took 1 base from V and 8 from J; bases not matched to a gene: 10. Germline lookup yields CDR1 SGHTA and CDR2 FQGNSA.

This clonotype was observed at least ten times. This rearrangement joins TRBV6-6 to TRBJ1-2, with 11 positions matching TRBD1. This CDR3 has 15 amino acids. V shed 2 bases, J shed 4 bases, and the junction held 3 bases outside the gene matches. Germline CDR1 is MNHNY and CDR2 is SVGAGI (reference sequence). CDR3 nucleotide sequence: TGTGCCAGCAGTTACCCCGGGACAGGGGGCTATGGCTACACCTTC. This gives the protein CASSYPGTGGYGYTF.

This clonotype occurred many times. V gene TRBV7-9 combines with J gene TRBJ1-5; D may be TRBD1 (5 bases). The CDR3 runs 16 residues. V lost 5 bases and J 4 bases, leaving 18 bases between the germline ends. The germline V gene encodes CDR1 SEHNR and CDR2 FQNEAQ (reference sequence). The CDR3 is CASSLSGAGKNQPQHF. DNA for the CDR3: TGTGCCAGCAGCCTATCCGGAGCAGGGAAAAATCAGCCCCAGCATTTT.

This clonotype was recorded many times. The genes are TRBV29-1 and TRBJ1-2; a possible D gene is TRBD1 (5 bases). Germline CDR1 reads SQVTM; CDR2 reads ANQGSEA. V was pared by 4 bases and J by 5 bases, with 8 bases between. The CDR3 is made up of 11 amino acids. In DNA, the CDR3 is TGCAGCGTTGTCCAGGGATATGGCTACACCTTC. It translates to CSVVQGYGYTF.

This clonotype came up many times. V is TRBV6-5 and J is TRBJ1-2, with TRBD1 identical over 11 bases. Germline values: CDR1 MNHEY, CDR2 SVGAGI. V was clipped by 3 bases and J by 5 bases; unmatched bases: 5. This CDR3 region has 15 residues. DNA for the CDR3: TGTGCCAGCAGTTATGGACAGGGGGCTGTGTATGGCTACACCTTC. Amino acids: CASSYGQGAVYGYTF.

Ten or more counts support this clonotype. This chain connects TRBV12-3 or TRBV12-4 to TRBJ2-3; TRBD2 aligns across 12 bases. The V segment lost 6 bases and the J segment 5 bases; nucleotides outside the gene matches: 6. There are 15 residues in the CDR3. CDR3 in amino acids: CASSRTSGKGDTQYF. In DNA form, the CDR3 reads TGTGCCAGCAGCAGGACTAGCGGGAAGGGAGATACGCAGTATTTT.

This clonotype has more than one count but fewer than ten. The chain employs TRBV18 and TRBJ1-2; possibly TRBD1 for D (5 bases). Trimming cost V 2 bases and J 4 bases, with 11 bases left between them. The CDR3 consists of 14 residues. CDR1 is KGHSH and CDR2 is LQKENI in the germline V gene. As DNA, the CDR3 is TGTGCCAGCTCACCAGGACCTGACAGCTATGGCTACACCTTC. Amino acid sequence: CASSPGPDSYGYTF.

Many counts were recorded for this clonotype. The CDR3 spells CASSLFWDSSYEQYV. CDR3 nucleotide sequence: TGTGCCAGCAGCTTGTTTTGGGACAGCTCCTACGAGCAGTACGTC. The chain employs TRBV5-6 and TRBJ2-7; 7 positions match TRBD1. This CDR3 contains 15 residues. Germline CDR1 reads SGHDT; CDR2 reads YYEEEE. V was clipped by 1 base and J by 0 bases; unmatched bases: 4.

Many counts were recorded for this clonotype. The chain has TRBV18 and TRBJ1-1; weak D call: TRBD1 (5 bases). Germline-derived CDR1 and CDR2 are KGHSH and LQKENI. V lost 3 bases, J lost 4 bases, and 12 bases lay in between. This CDR3 is 14 amino acids long. CDR3 in DNA: TGTGCCAGCTCACCGATGGCGGGGACCACTGAAGCTTTCTTT. Translating it yields CASSPMAGTTEAFF.

The table lists this clonotype with many counts. The chain employs TRBV7-2 and TRBJ2-1, with D uncertain. CDR3 size: 13 residues. Per the germline V gene, CDR1 is SGHTA and CDR2 is FQGNSA. V was cut by 7 bases and J by 1 base, with 8 bases left in between. CDR3 bases: TGTGCCAGCAACTATGTTTCCTACAATGAGCAGTTCTTC. Protein sequence: CASNYVSYNEQFF.

This clonotype was seen repeatedly, ten times or more. In DNA, the CDR3 is TGTGCCAGCCGAGAAGTTGGGGGCTACACCTTC. It specifies CASREVGGYTF. This chain connects TRBV12-3 or TRBV12-4 to TRBJ1-2, with no clear D. There are 11 residues in the CDR3. The V end lost 8 bases, the J end lost 8 bases, and 12 bases lay between the germline ends.

This clonotype was found many times. The genes are TRBV7-9 and TRBJ2-5; 7 bases match TRBD2. This CDR3 has 15 residues. Germline V gene sequence: CDR1 SEHNR, CDR2 FQNEAQ (reference sequence). The V gene end was trimmed by 2 bases and the J gene end by 1 base; junction bases not matched to a gene: 4. In DNA form, the CDR3 reads TGTGCCAGCAGCTTATACGGGGGGACCCAAGAGACCCAGTACTTC. It codes for CASSLYGGTQETQYF. Based on the CDR3 plus reference TRBV7-9 and TRBJ2-5, the full variable domain is DTGVSQNPRHKITKRGQNVTFRCDPISEHNRLYWYRQTLGQGPEFLTYFQNEAQLEKSRLLSDRFSAERPKGSFSTLEIQRTEQGDSAMYLCASSLYGGTQETQYFGPGTRLLVL.

In its sample, this clonotype was seen many times. V is TRBV5-5 and J is TRBJ1-1, with TRBD1 matching over 8 bases. V was pared by 2 bases and J by 7 bases, with 7 bases of the junction left unmatched. Germline V gene data show CDR1 as SGHKS and CDR2 as YYEKEE (reference sequence). CDR3 length: 14 amino acids. The CDR3 region is CASSFPGGGGEAFF. The CDR3 DNA follows: TGTGCCAGCAGCTTCCCAGGGGGCGGCGGTGAAGCTTTCTTT.

The V call is TRBV5-5, the J call TRBJ2-7; TRBD2 aligns across 10 bases. The V gene's germline CDR1 is SGHKS and CDR2 YYEKEE (reference sequence). The junction had 6 bases not matched to a gene; V was cut back by 3 bases and J by 3 bases. This CDR3 is 15 amino acids long. The CDR3 sequence is CASSSSLAGGYEQYV. CDR3 nucleotide sequence: TGTGCCAGCAGCTCATCCTTAGCGGGAGGCTACGAGCAGTACGTC.

This clonotype was seen repeatedly, ten times or more. The gene calls are TRBV20-1 and TRBJ2-2; the D is unclear. V lost 6 bases and J 5 bases, leaving 16 bases between the germline ends. The CDR3 sequence is 14 residues long. Germline-derived CDR1 and CDR2 are DFQATT and SNEGSKA (reference sequence). The CDR3 protein is CSALGPLRTGELFF. The CDR3 bases are TGCAGTGCCCTCGGGCCCCTGAGGACCGGGGAGCTGTTTTTT.

This clonotype has at least ten counts. The chain uses TRBV4-3 and TRBJ2-1; D is unclear. V was pared by 3 bases and J by 5 bases, with 11 bases between. Germline loops: CDR1 LGHNA, CDR2 YSLEER. CDR3 size: 14 residues. The CDR3, as DNA: TGCGCCAGCAGCCAGTCAATAAAACACAATGAGCAGTTCTTC. It yields the protein CASSQSIKHNEQFF.

Many counts were recorded for this clonotype. This sequence joins TRBV20-1 and TRBJ2-5; TRBD2 matches 7 bases. The V gene's germline CDR1 is DFQATT and CDR2 SNEGSKA (reference sequence). This CDR3 comprises 16 residues. Trimming removed 6 bases from V and 4 bases from J; junction bases left unmatched: 17. CDR3 sequence (DNA): TGCAGTGCGAACCCAGCGGGGTTAGGGGATTTAGAGACCCAGTACTTC. Translated: CSANPAGLGDLETQYF.

The chain joins TRBV27 to TRBJ1-6; D is uncertain. V was trimmed by 4 bases and J by 7 bases, leaving 20 bases between them. CDR3 length: 17 residues. Germline CDR1 reads MNHEY; CDR2 reads SMNVEV (reference sequence). DNA of the CDR3: TGTGCCAGCAGTTCGGTTGGCGTTGGGGTGGCCAATTCACCCCTCCACTTT. This translates into CASSSVGVGVANSPLHF.

This clonotype was seen repeatedly, ten times or more. V gene TRBV27 combines with J gene TRBJ2-1, with 12 bases fitting TRBD1. The CDR3 length is 20 residues. Looked up from germline, CDR1 is MNHEY and CDR2 is SMNVEV (reference sequence). Germline trimming cut 2 bases from V and 4 bases from J; bases unmatched to any gene: 15. The CDR3 coding sequence is TGTGCCAGCAGTTTACGGCCACCGGGACAGGGGGCCCCAACTTACAATGAGCAGTTCTTC. Its translation: CASSLRPPGQGAPTYNEQFF.